The clone carrying this TCR beta chain was counted at least ten times. The library was built from about 400 ng RNA with molecular barcoded adaptors for alpha/delta and beta/gamma chains. TCRdb re-analysed the reads in MiXCR, keeping a single row per CDR3 protein. The table lists 40,000 to 50,000 distinct CDR3 sequences, around a fifth of them singletons. Every patient had bone marrow sampled while the disease was active. This record belongs to a study of read filtering for tumor transcriptome and immune sequencing. The receptor comes from a donor at least 40 years old with multiple myeloma. The sequenced sample was a population of CD138-negative cells sorted from bone marrow.

CDR3 region: CSVLGHRRPSYNEQFF. The CDR3 DNA reads TGCAGCGTTTTAGGACACCGTCGACCCTCCTACAATGAGCAGTTCTTC. The rearrangement links TRBV29-1 to TRBJ2-1, with D perhaps matching TRBD1 (5 bases). The germline V gene has CDR1 SQVTM and CDR2 ANQGSEA. Trimming removed 5 bases from V and 0 bases from J, with 17 bases in between. This CDR3 has 16 amino acids.